This T cell receptor beta chain was observed in a study of neurological immune-mediated disorders. The CDR3 is 12 amino acids. Trimming stripped 6 bases from V and 1 base from J, with 6 bases between. Germline values: CDR1 LGHNA, CDR2 YSLEER. Concerning this clonotype: Antigen specificity is unknown.

Study findings and constraints: The most TCR clonal expansion was seen in HTLV-1-associated myelopathy, whereas the least was seen in multiple sclerosis, below the level in healthy controls.

With 10-nucleotide random UMIs included, cDNA was synthesized by 5'RACE. Every sequencing run produced over 170 million TCR-beta sequences, and the sequences from any one run covered 15-18 subjects. TCRdb processed the 5' RACE reads anew with MiXCR; each CDR3 protein has one entry. The sample has about 39,000 distinct CDR3 sequences, 7% to 8.5% seen once. The sequence derives from a man in his forties or fifties in good health. The sequenced material came from CD4+ T cells from blood. The chain employs TRBV4-3 and TRBJ1-1; D is uncertain. The CDR3 loop reads CASRSENTEAFF. CDR3 DNA: TGCGCCAGCAGAAGTGAGAACACTGAAGCTTTCTTT.